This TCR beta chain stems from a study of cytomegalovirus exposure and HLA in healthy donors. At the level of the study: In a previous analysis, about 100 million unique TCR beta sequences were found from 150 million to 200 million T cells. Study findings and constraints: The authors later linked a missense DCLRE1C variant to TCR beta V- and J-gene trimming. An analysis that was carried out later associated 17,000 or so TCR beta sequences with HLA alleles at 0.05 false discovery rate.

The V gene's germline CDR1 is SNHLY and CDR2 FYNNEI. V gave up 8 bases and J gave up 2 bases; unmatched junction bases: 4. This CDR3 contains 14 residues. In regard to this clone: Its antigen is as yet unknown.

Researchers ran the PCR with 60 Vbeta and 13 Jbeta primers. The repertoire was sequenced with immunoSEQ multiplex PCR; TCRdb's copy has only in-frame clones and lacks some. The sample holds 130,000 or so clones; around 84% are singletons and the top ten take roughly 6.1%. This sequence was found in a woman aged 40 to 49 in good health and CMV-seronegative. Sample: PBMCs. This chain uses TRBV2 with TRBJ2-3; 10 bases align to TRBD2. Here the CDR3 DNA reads TGTGCCAGCGCCCTAGCGGGAGTCACAGATACGCAGTATTTT. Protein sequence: CASALAGVTDTQYF.